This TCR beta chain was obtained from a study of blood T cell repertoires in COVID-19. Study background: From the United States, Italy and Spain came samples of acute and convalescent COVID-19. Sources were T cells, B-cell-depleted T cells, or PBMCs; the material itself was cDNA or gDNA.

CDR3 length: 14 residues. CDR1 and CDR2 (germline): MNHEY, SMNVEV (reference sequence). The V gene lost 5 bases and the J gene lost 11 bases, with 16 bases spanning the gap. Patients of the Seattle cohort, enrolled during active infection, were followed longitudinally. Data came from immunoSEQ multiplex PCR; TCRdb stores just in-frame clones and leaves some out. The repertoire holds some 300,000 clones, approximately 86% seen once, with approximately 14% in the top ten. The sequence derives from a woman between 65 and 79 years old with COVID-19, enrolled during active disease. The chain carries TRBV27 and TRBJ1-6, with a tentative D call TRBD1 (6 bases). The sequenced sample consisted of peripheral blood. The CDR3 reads CASSMTGRYPPLHF. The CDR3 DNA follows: TGTGCCAGCAGTATGACAGGAAGGTATCCACCCCTCCACTTT.